Reported below is one T cell receptor (beta chain). The CDR3 contains 14 residues. Trimming stripped 4 bases from V and 6 bases from J, with 14 bases between. Germline assignment: CDR1 SGHTA and CDR2 FQGNSA. This sample stems from a study of blood T cell repertoires in COVID-19. Background on the study: The United States, Italy and Spain were the sources of the acute and convalescent COVID-19 samples. Sources were T cells, B-cell-depleted T cells, or PBMCs; the material itself was cDNA or gDNA.

Produced via immunoSEQ multiplex PCR; TCRdb's table is partial and in-frame only. The sample has around 140,000 clones; around 89% are singletons. The chain combines TRBV7-2 with TRBJ2-3; a weak D match, TRBD2 (5 bases). Sequenced: peripheral blood. This sequence originates from a man in his sixties with active or convalescent COVID-19. The DNA for the CDR3 is TGTGCCAGCAGCTCATCCGGAGGCCAGGATACGCAGTATTTT. This gives the protein CASSSSGGQDTQYF.